Listed here is a single T cell receptor beta chain. The target antigen is unknown. The data were obtained in a study of long-term antiretroviral therapy in people with HIV. Samples were assayed with immunoSEQ v3.0 at survey level. Sequenced by immunoSEQ multiplex PCR; TCRdb stores in-frame clones only, minus some. The data contain 19,000 or so clones, about 88% of them singletons. At least two post-ART and at least one pre-ART PBMC sample were available for each donor. Participants who had HIV were, without exception, treated in the United States. Before they underwent DNA extraction, samples held about 1-11 million cryopreserved PBMC. Study conclusions and caveats: Dominance of pre-ART expanded clones persisted, fluctuating and often declining after ART.

The CDR3 totals 15 residues. Germline CDR1 and CDR2: MNHNS and SASEGT. V dropped 1 base and J dropped 9 bases, with 13 bases sitting between them. The clonotype originates from a man between 18 and 29 years old with HIV. The rearrangement links TRBV6-1 to TRBJ1-6; a weak D match, TRBD1 (6 bases). The sample consisted of unsorted PBMCs, taken 0.9 years after starting antiretroviral therapy. Written as DNA, the CDR3 is TGTGCCAGCAGTGAAGAAGGGGGGGGTGGTTCACCCCTCCACTTT. It codes for CASSEEGGGGSPLHF.